A selection of T cell receptor beta chains follows, all from one sample in a study of T cell repertoires in cytomegalovirus infection. TCRdb ran MiXCR on the reads and lists one entry per CDR3 protein. This table has under 850,000 distinct CDR3 sequences, roughly 36% appearing once. Sequences were obtained from PBMCs. The origin of the receptors is a human donor in good health (CMV status not recorded). Some clones in this sample may be carry-over from other donors' samples. The CDR3 runs from the conserved cysteine through the conserved F or W. A D gene is named only where the DNA matches it firmly. Size tells how often a clone was seen (once, few, many) or the class of an expanded clone, and some rows leave it out.

TRBD2,TRBV7-8,many,TRBJ2-3,TGTGCCAGCAGCTTGCGGGGGGCAACAGATACGCAGTATTTT,CASSLRGATDTQYF
.,TRBV11-1,.,TRBJ2-7,TGTGCCAGCAGCTTAGTTCGGGATAGTGTACAGTGGGAGCAGTACTTC,CASSLVRDSVQWEQYF
.,TRBV7-2,many,TRBJ2-2,TGTGCCAGCAGCCAGGATTGGCGCACCGGGGAGCTGTTTTTT,CASSQDWRTGELFF
.,TRBV6-6,few,TRBJ2-2,TGTGCCAGCAGTTACGGGGGGGCTGGAACCGGGGAGCTGTTTTTT,CASSYGGAGTGELFF
.,TRBV20-1,.,TRBJ1-5,TGCAGTGCTAGTCCCAGGGAGTTGGGCAATCAGCCCCAGCATTTT,CSASPRELGNQPQHF
.,TRBV6-1,.,TRBJ1-5,TGTGCCAGCAGTTCCTCGGGATGGGCCAGCAATCAGCCCCAGCATTTT,CASSSSGWASNQPQHF
.,TRBV7-8,many,TRBJ2-1,TGTGCCAGCAGCTTAGCAGGAAGCTATCACTCCTACAATGAGCAGTTCTTC,CASSLAGSYHSYNEQFF
.,TRBV25-1,few,TRBJ1-2,TGTGCCAGCGGAGGGGCCGTCAGGGATGGCTACACCTTC,CASGGAVRDGYTF
.,TRBV12-3/TRBV12-4,few,TRBJ1-4,TGTGCCAGTCTATTTGGCGCGAGGGGTGAAAAACTGTTTTTT,CASLFGARGEKLFF
TRBD1,TRBV5-1,.,TRBJ2-1,TGCGCCAGCAGCCCTGTGGGACAGGTACCCAATGAGCAGTTCTTC,CASSPVGQVPNEQFF
TRBD1,TRBV7-3,few,TRBJ1-4,TGTGCCAGCAGTTTGCGGGGACAGGCGAGCGATTCGTTAGAACTGTTTTTT,CASSLRGQASDSLELFF
TRBD2,TRBV12-3/TRBV12-4,few,TRBJ2-4,TGTGCCAGCAGTAAGAGCGGGACCAAAAACATTCAGTACTTC,CASSKSGTKNIQYF
.,TRBV20-1,.,TRBJ2-1,TGCAGTGCTGGGCTGGGGGCGCTTTACAATGAGCAGTTCTTC,CSAGLGALYNEQFF
.,TRBV7-8,many,TRBJ1-2,TGTGCCAGCAGCTTAGCGGGCAGGGGATATGGCTACACCTTC,CASSLAGRGYGYTF
TRBD2,TRBV7-2,many,TRBJ2-1,TGTGCCAGCAGCCCAAATAGCGGGAAAGCCTCCTACAATGAGCAGTTCTTC,CASSPNSGKASYNEQFF
.,TRBV6-1,.,TRBJ1-5,TGTGCCATCACGTTAGGGGGGGGTGTAGCTCAGCCCCAGCATTTT,CAITLGGGVAQPQHF
.,TRBV18,.,TRBJ1-5,TGTGCCAGCTCACCAACTCCATACTACGGACAGAATCAGCCCCAGCATTTT,CASSPTPYYGQNQPQHF
TRBD1,TRBV24-1,many,TRBJ1-1,TGTGCCACCAGTGGGGGGGACAGGCCGAACACTGAAGCTTTCTTT,CATSGGDRPNTEAFF
.,TRBV28,.,TRBJ2-1,TGTGCCAGCAGCACCCGGGGGCAGACTTCACTGAGCTCCTACAATGAGCAGTTCTTC,CASSTRGQTSLSSYNEQFF
.,TRBV20-1,.,TRBJ1-2,TGCAGTGCTAGAGGACATACCGATTTTAGTGGCTACACCTTC,CSARGHTDFSGYTF
TRBD1,TRBV5-1,.,TRBJ2-3,TGCGCCAGCAAGGGACAGGGAACGACAGATACGCAGTATTTT,CASKGQGTTDTQYF
.,TRBV5-6,few,TRBJ2-7,TGTGCCAGCAGCAGATACAGGGTGGGCCACGAGCAGTACTTC,CASSRYRVGHEQYF
.,TRBV28,.,TRBJ1-1,TGTGCCAGCAGGGAGACAGGAAGGAGGAACACTGAAGCTTTCTTT,CASRETGRRNTEAFF
TRBD2,TRBV7-8,many,TRBJ2-1,TGTGCCAGCAGTCCTGCTTCAGCGGGGACGGCTGAGCAGTTCTTC,CASSPASAGTAEQFF
TRBD2,TRBV10-3,few,TRBJ2-5,TGTGCCGCCCAGGGGGGGACTAGCGGGGGTCAAGAGACCCAGTACTTC,CAAQGGTSGGQETQYF
TRBD2,TRBV7-2,.,TRBJ2-1,TGTGCCAGCAGCTTAGACTCGAGCGGGAGGTTCGACAATGAGCAGTTCTTC,CASSLDSSGRFDNEQFF
.,TRBV12-3/TRBV12-4,.,TRBJ2-2,TGTGCCAGCAGTTTAGGGGGTCGGAGAGAGCTGTTTTTT,CASSLGGRRELFF
TRBD1,TRBV10-3,few,TRBJ2-7,TGTGCCATCAGTGAGTCCACAGGACAGGGGTACGAGCAGTACTTC,CAISESTGQGYEQYF
.,TRBV27,few,TRBJ1-2,TGTGCCAGCAGTTTATCGATAGATTACTATGGCTACACCTTC,CASSLSIDYYGYTF
TRBD2,TRBV7-6,.,TRBJ2-3,TGTGCCAGCAGCTTAATATCCGGACTAGCGACAGATACGCAGTATTTT,CASSLISGLATDTQYF
TRBD1,TRBV19,few,TRBJ1-5,TGTGCCAGTACTCGAGGCAGGGGGCAAACGGGGACGTGGCCCCAGCATTTT,CASTRGRGQTGTWPQHF
TRBD1,TRBV7-2,many,TRBJ1-5,TGTGCCAGCAGCGTGGGACAGGGGAGCAATCAGCCCCAGCATTTT,CASSVGQGSNQPQHF
TRBD2,TRBV27,.,TRBJ2-1,TGTGCCAGCAGTTTATCGAGGCTAGCGGGCAATGAGCAGTTCTTC,CASSLSRLAGNEQFF
TRBD1,TRBV7-7,.,TRBJ1-1,TGTGCTAGCAGCTTACAACAGGGGGGAGAAGCTTTCTTT,CASSLQQGGEAFF
.,TRBV10-3,.,TRBJ1-2,TGTGCCACCGATGCCGGGACACACTATGGCTACACCTTC,CATDAGTHYGYTF
.,TRBV7-8,few,TRBJ2-3,TGTGCCAGCAGCTTAGGACAGTATCTCACAGATACGCAGTATTTT,CASSLGQYLTDTQYF
TRBD2,TRBV7-9,many,TRBJ2-1,TGTGCCACGAGCGGGGGGGCCTACAATGAGCAGTTCTTC,CATSGGAYNEQFF
.,TRBV28,many,TRBJ2-7,TGTGCCAGCAGTTTGAGTGGGGACGAGCAGTACTTC,CASSLSGDEQYF
TRBD1,TRBV24-1,once,TRBJ2-1,TGTGCCACCAGTGACCCCGGACAGGCTGGGGATGAGCAGTTCTTC,CATSDPGQAGDEQFF
.,TRBV12-3/TRBV12-4,few,TRBJ2-2,TGTGCCAGCAGTACGACAGCAACCACCGGGGAGCTGTTTTTT,CASSTTATTGELFF
TRBD1,TRBV28,.,TRBJ2-1,TGTGCCAGCAGTTTATTGGTCCAGGGGGCTTTTAATGAGCAGTTCTTC,CASSLLVQGAFNEQFF
.,TRBV19,once,TRBJ1-3,TGTGCCAGTAGTACGCCGGGGATCCGACGGGGAAACACCATATATTTT,CASSTPGIRRGNTIYF
TRBD2,TRBV19,.,TRBJ2-7,TGTGCCAGTAGTATCGGACTAGCCGGCCCCTCCTACGAGCAGTACTTC,CASSIGLAGPSYEQYF
.,TRBV30,.,TRBJ2-1,TGTGCCTGGAGTGAGGGCCTCTCGGGGTACAATGAGCAGTTCTTC,CAWSEGLSGYNEQFF
.,TRBV7-2,many,TRBJ2-1,TGTGCCAGCAGCCGTCCGGGAGCCGCCGATGAGCAGTTCTTC,CASSRPGAADEQFF
.,TRBV27,few,TRBJ2-3,TGTGCCAGCAGTCCCCGAGGCAGTGGGGATACGCAGTATTTT,CASSPRGSGDTQYF
TRBD2,TRBV6-1,.,TRBJ2-1,TGTGCCAGCACTATGACTAGCGGTGACAATGAGCAGTTCTTC,CASTMTSGDNEQFF
TRBD1,TRBV7-6,many,TRBJ1-1,TGTGCCAGCAGCTTTAAACCAGATAGACAGGGGGCTGAAGCTTTCTTT,CASSFKPDRQGAEAFF
TRBD2,TRBV10-3,.,TRBJ2-5,TGTGCCATCAGGACTAGCGGGACGGAGACCCAGTACTTC,CAIRTSGTETQYF
TRBD1,TRBV7-6,many,TRBJ2-7,TGTGCCAGCAGCCGCAGGGGACAGGGCAACTACGAGCAGTACTTC,CASSRRGQGNYEQYF
.,TRBV12-3/TRBV12-4,.,TRBJ2-2,TGTGCCAGCAGCGGGGGGGGACAGGGCTGGACCGGGGAGCTGTTTTTT,CASSGGGQGWTGELFF
.,TRBV7-2,many,TRBJ1-1,TGTGCCAGCAGCTTAGTCGGTCCGGGCCTTGGGGACACTGAAGCTTTCTTT,CASSLVGPGLGDTEAFF
.,TRBV12-3/TRBV12-4,.,TRBJ2-7,TGTGCCAGCAGTTTAGGTTTGATCGGCGGCAGGGGGGCCTACGAGCAGTACTTC,CASSLGLIGGRGAYEQYF
.,TRBV9,.,TRBJ1-3,TGTGCCAGCAGCGTAGCGGCAGGGCCTGGAAACACCATATATTTT,CASSVAAGPGNTIYF
.,TRBV7-6,.,TRBJ1-4,TGTGCCAGCAGCTTAGCCCGCTCACCTAATGAAAAACTGTTTTTT,CASSLARSPNEKLFF
.,TRBV7-6,.,TRBJ2-7,TGTGCCAGCAGCTTAGTAATGTACGGAAACTACGAGCAGTACTTC,CASSLVMYGNYEQYF
TRBD1,TRBV28,.,TRBJ2-1,TGTGCCAGCAGTTTACAAACAGGGGGCGCCTCCTACAATGAGCAGTTCTTC,CASSLQTGGASYNEQFF
.,TRBV5-1,.,TRBJ2-7,TGCGCCAGCAGCTCCAATGGCCCAGGGTATGCGGGCGAGCAGTACTTC,CASSSNGPGYAGEQYF
.,TRBV7-2,.,TRBJ2-5,TGTGCCAGCAGACCTAACAAGGGATTCATCCAAGAGACCCAGTACTTC,CASRPNKGFIQETQYF